The clone carrying this T cell receptor (beta chain) has at least ten counts. Antigen unknown. This sample is part of a study of T cells in Graves' hyperthyroidism and ophthalmopathy. General study points: Blood also showed most of the thyroid clonotypes that were expanded above 0.001.

Trimming stripped 4 bases from V and 3 bases from J, with 16 bases between. CDR1 is SGHRS and CDR2 is YFSETQ in the germline V gene. This CDR3 has 15 residues. The TCR beta CDR3 regions underwent amplification using RNA transcripts as the source. The primer set for the first-round RT-PCR of the TCR CDR3 was HTBI. Via MiXCR, TCRdb re-called the multiplex PCR reads, giving one row per CDR3 protein. The sample lists approximately 380,000 distinct CDR3 sequences, over 12% occurring once. The TCR comes from a man aged 50 or older with Graves' ophthalmopathy. The rearrangement links TRBV5-1 to TRBJ1-1; D ambiguous. The specimen sequenced was blood. The CDR3 is CASSHGRAYYTEAFF. DNA for the CDR3: TGCGCCAGCAGCCACGGAAGAGCCTACTACACTGAAGCTTTCTTT.